This T cell receptor (beta chain) comes out of a study of control samples from healthy donors and cancer patients. Method: immunoSEQ multiplex PCR; TCRdb's copy keeps in-frame clones and lacks some. This table holds 200,000 or so clones, 85% to 95% found once. The sample comprised blood. The sequence derives from a man aged 50 to 60 in good health.

This CDR3 reads CASSLVGQGAVYRKLFF. The CDR3 region has the DNA TGTGCCAGCAGCTTAGTGGGACAGGGGGCCGTTTACCGAAAACTGTTTTTT. The chain carries TRBV7-8 and TRBJ1-4, with 12 bases matching TRBD1. CDR3 size: 17 residues. Trimming removed 1 base from V and 10 bases from J; junction bases left unmatched: 10. From germline, CDR1 is SGHVS and CDR2 FQNEAQ.